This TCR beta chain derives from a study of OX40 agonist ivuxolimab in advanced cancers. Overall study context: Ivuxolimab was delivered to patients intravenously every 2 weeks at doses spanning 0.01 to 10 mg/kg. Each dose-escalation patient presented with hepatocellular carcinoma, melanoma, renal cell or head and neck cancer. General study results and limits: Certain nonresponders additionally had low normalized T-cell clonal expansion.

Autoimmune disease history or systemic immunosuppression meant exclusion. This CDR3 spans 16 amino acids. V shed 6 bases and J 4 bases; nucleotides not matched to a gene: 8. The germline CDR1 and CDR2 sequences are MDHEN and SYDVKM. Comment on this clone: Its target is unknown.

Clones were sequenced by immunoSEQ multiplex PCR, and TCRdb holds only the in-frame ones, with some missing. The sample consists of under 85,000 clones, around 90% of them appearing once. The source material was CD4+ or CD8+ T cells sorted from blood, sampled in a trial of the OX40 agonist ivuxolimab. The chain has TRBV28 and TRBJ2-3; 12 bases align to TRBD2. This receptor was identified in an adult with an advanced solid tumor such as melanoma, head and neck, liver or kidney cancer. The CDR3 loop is CASRLRTSGNADTQYF. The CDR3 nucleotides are TGTGCCAGCAGACTTAGGACTAGCGGGAACGCAGATACGCAGTATTTT.